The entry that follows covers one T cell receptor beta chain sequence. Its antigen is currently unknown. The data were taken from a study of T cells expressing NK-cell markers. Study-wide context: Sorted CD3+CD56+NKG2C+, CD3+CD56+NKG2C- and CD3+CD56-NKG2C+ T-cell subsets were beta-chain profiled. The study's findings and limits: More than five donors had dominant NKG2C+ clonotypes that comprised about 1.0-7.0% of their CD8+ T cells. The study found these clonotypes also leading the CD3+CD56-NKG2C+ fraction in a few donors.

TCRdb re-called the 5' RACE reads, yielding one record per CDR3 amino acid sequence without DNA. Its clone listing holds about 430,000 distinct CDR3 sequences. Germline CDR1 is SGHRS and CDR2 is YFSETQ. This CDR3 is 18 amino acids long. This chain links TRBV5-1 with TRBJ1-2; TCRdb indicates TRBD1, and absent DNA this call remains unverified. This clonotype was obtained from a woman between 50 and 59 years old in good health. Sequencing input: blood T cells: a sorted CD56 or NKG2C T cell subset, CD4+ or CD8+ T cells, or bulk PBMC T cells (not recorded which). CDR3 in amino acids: CASSQFGSRTGQLYGYTF. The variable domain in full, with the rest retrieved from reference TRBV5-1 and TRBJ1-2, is KAGVTQTPRYLIKTRGQQVTLSCSPISGHRSVSWYQQTPGQGLQFLFEYFSETQRNKGNFPGRFSGRQFSNSRSEMNVSTLELGDSALYLCASSQFGSRTGQLYGYTFGSGTRLTVV.